The source of this TCR beta chain is a study of control samples from healthy donors and cancer patients. The CDR3 is 14 residues long. The V and J ends lost 3 bases and 6 bases, in that order; junction bases with no gene match: 3. CDR1 and CDR2 from the germline V gene are LGHNA and YNFKEQ. Data came from immunoSEQ multiplex PCR; TCRdb stores just in-frame clones and leaves some out. The sample lists 70,000 to 75,000 clones, roughly 87% seen once, with 3% to 4.5% in the top ten. The receptor's source is a woman aged 45 to 65 in good health. This chain joins TRBV4-2 and TRBJ2-1; 9 nucleotides align to TRBD2. Specimen: blood. This CDR3 is CASSHGTSRNEQFF. The CDR3 DNA reads as TGTGCCAGCAGCCACGGGACTAGCCGCAATGAGCAGTTCTTC.